The 32 T cell receptor beta chains below all came from one sample that was sequenced in a study of shared clonotypes between healthy human individuals. Clones were sequenced by immunoSEQ multiplex PCR, and TCRdb holds only the in-frame ones, with some missing. The table includes roughly 500,000 clones, about three quarters detected once. The sequenced material came from PBMCs. These receptors were taken from a woman aged 40 to 50 in good health. Some clones in this sample may be carry-over from other donors' samples.

The CDR3: CASRGAGSSYEQYF. The CDR3 DNA follows: TGTGCCAGCAGGGGAGCGGGATCCTCCTACGAGCAGTACTTC. This chain uses TRBV6-6 with TRBJ2-5; TRBD2 matches at 7 bases. The J call may be in error: the DNA end matches TRBJ2-7 better. There are 14 residues in the CDR3. Germline assignment: CDR1 MNHNY and CDR2 SVGAGI (reference sequence).

This sequence joins TRBV18 and TRBJ2-3, with unresolved D. Trimming pared 2 bases from V and 1 base from J, leaving 10 bases between. This CDR3 region has 15 residues. Per germline, CDR1 KGHSH and CDR2 LQKENI. In DNA, the CDR3 is TGTGCCAGCTCACCAACCGTCTCGGGCACAGATACGCAGTATTTT. Its protein is CASSPTVSGTDTQYF.

The chain carries TRBV6-1 and TRBJ1-1; no firm D call. Deletions cut 5 bases from V and 11 bases from J, with 15 bases between. The CDR3 spans 12 residues. CDR1 MNHNS and CDR2 SASEGT come from the germline V gene. CDR3 sequence: CASSLPTGGAFF. CDR3 nucleotide sequence: TGTGCCAGCAGTCTCCCTACGGGAGGGGCTTTCTTT.

At least ten counts were recorded for this clone. The CDR3 region has the DNA TGCGCCAGCAGTGGGGGACTAGCGGGACCTTACGAGCAGTACTTC. It codes for CASSGGLAGPYEQYF. The chain has TRBV10-2 and TRBJ2-7; 13 bases line up with TRBD2. In germline, CDR1 is WSHSY, CDR2 SAAADI. J was trimmed by 4 bases and V by 4 bases; bases with no gene match: 4. CDR3 size: 15 residues.

The gene calls are TRBV14 and TRBJ2-7; possible D gene TRBD1, 6 bases. The CDR3 contains 13 residues. V was clipped by 4 bases and J by 9 bases, with 16 bases between them. From germline, CDR1 is SGHDN and CDR2 FVKESK. CDR3 DNA sequence: TGTGCCAGCAGCCTACAGGGCATCCAGCGGCAGTACTTC. It codes for CASSLQGIQRQYF.

V gene TRBV28 combines with J gene TRBJ2-7, with TRBD2 matching 7 bases. Germline CDR1 and CDR2: MDHEN and SYDVKM. The CDR3 spans 15 residues. Unmatched junction bases numbered 6, after V lost 1 base and J lost 3 bases. CDR3 in DNA: TGTGCCAGCAGTTTATCGCCTAGCGGTTACTACGAGCAGTACTTC. It translates to CASSLSPSGYYEQYF.

The chain links TRBV5-1 to TRBJ2-1; 11 bases match TRBD2. The CDR3 covers 15 residues. Germline-derived CDR1 and CDR2 are SGHRS and YFSETQ. Trimming removed 0 bases from V and 9 bases from J; junction bases left unmatched: 5. The CDR3 DNA is TGCGCCAGCAGCTTGGCACTAGCGGGAGAGGGTGAGCAGTTCTTC. Residues: CASSLALAGEGEQFF. Full variable domain (outside the CDR3, taken from reference TRBV5-1 and TRBJ2-1): KAGVTQTPRYLIKTRGQQVTLSCSPISGHRSVSWYQQTPGQGLQFLFEYFSETQRNKGNFPGRFSGRQFSNSRSEMNVSTLELGDSALYLCASSLALAGEGEQFFGPGTRLTVL.

J is TRBJ2-2 and V is TRBV5-8, with TRBD2 matching 12 bases. Per the germline V gene, CDR1 is SGHTS and CDR2 is YDEGEE. This CDR3 has 17 amino acids. V lost 0 bases to trimming and J lost 3 bases; unmatched junction nucleotides: 3. This CDR3 reads CASSLAGLAGHTGELFF. The DNA for the CDR3 is TGTGCCAGCAGCTTGGCCGGACTAGCGGGGCACACCGGGGAGCTGTTTTTT.

This chain links TRBV5-1 with TRBJ2-1; D is possibly TRBD1 (6 bases). Germline V gene lookup returns CDR1 SGHRS and CDR2 YFSETQ. The CDR3 spans 13 residues. V dropped 5 bases and J dropped 8 bases, with 14 bases sitting between them. The CDR3 loop reads CASSSTGSDEQFF. CDR3 DNA: TGCGCCAGCAGTTCCACAGGGTCCGATGAGCAGTTCTTC. The complete variable domain, with remaining parts taken from reference TRBV5-1 and TRBJ2-1, reads KAGVTQTPRYLIKTRGQQVTLSCSPISGHRSVSWYQQTPGQGLQFLFEYFSETQRNKGNFPGRFSGRQFSNSRSEMNVSTLELGDSALYLCASSSTGSDEQFFGPGTRLTVL.

J is TRBJ2-7 and V is TRBV28; maybe TRBD2 (6 bases). Germline CDR1 and CDR2: MDHEN and SYDVKM. V shed 1 base and J shed 5 bases, with 12 bases lying between them. This CDR3 is built from 14 residues. This chain's CDR3 is CASSLYGSIDEQYF. The CDR3, as DNA: TGTGCCAGCAGTTTATACGGGAGTATCGACGAGCAGTACTTC.

The chain combines TRBV6-1 with TRBJ2-1, with 8 bases lining up with TRBD2. CDR3 length: 14 amino acids. Germline assignment: CDR1 MNHNS and CDR2 SASEGT. V trimming: 5 bases; J trimming: 4 bases; junction bases outside the gene matches: 4. The CDR3 loop reads CASSLAGRYNEQFF. For the CDR3, the DNA is TGTGCCAGCAGTTTAGCGGGGCGGTACAATGAGCAGTTCTTC.

The gene calls are TRBV28 and TRBJ2-1; perhaps TRBD1 as D (6 bases). Germline CDR1 is MDHEN and CDR2 is SYDVKM. V lost 11 bases and J 4 bases, leaving 18 bases between the germline ends. This CDR3 region has 14 residues. The CDR3 coding sequence is TGTGCCGTACGAAGGGCAGGGGTGTACAATGAGCAGTTCTTC. Encoded protein: CAVRRAGVYNEQFF. The complete variable domain, with remaining parts taken from reference TRBV28 and TRBJ2-1, reads DVKVTQSSRYLVKRTGEKVFLECVQDMDHENMFWYRQDPGLGLRLIYFSYDVKMKEKGDIPEGYSVSREKKERFSLILESASTNQTSMYLCAVRRAGVYNEQFFGPGTRLTVL.

The chain has TRBV5-1 and TRBJ2-7; either TRBD1 or TRBD2 may fit D (5 bases each). Germline lookup yields CDR1 SGHRS and CDR2 YFSETQ. The CDR3 is 14 residues long. V shed 4 bases and J shed 0 bases, with 11 bases lying between them. In nucleotides, the CDR3 is TGCGCCAGCAGCCGGGGCCTTAGCTCCTACGAGCAGTACTTC. It codes for CASSRGLSSYEQYF.

This sequence joins TRBV19 and TRBJ1-5; TRBD1 might be the D (6 bases). The germline CDR1 and CDR2 sequences are LNHDA and SQIVND (reference sequence). The V end lost 5 bases, the J end lost 6 bases, and 14 bases lay between the germline ends. The CDR3 consists of 14 residues. CDR3 in DNA: TGTGCCAGTAGTTTCCGACAGGACGGTCAGCCCCAGCATTTT. Its translation is CASSFRQDGQPQHF.

The J gene is TRBJ2-1, the V gene TRBV14; 10 bases fit TRBD2. Germline V lookup: CDR1 SGHDN, CDR2 FVKESK. With 3 bases clipped from V and 7 bases from J, the junction kept 0 bases outside the gene matches. CDR3 length: 13 amino acids. CDR3: CASSQGLANEQFF. DNA for the CDR3: TGTGCCAGCAGCCAGGGACTAGCGAATGAGCAGTTCTTC. Looking up the rest from reference TRBV14 and TRBJ2-1 gives the full variable domain: EAGVTQFPSHSVIEKGQTVTLRCDPISGHDNLYWYRRVMGKEIKFLLHFVKESKQDESGMPNNRFLAERTGGTYSTLKVQPAELEDSGVYFCASSQGLANEQFFGPGTRLTVL.

V gene TRBV30 combines with J gene TRBJ2-3; TRBD2 matches at 11 bases. Germline V gives CDR1 GTSNPN, CDR2 SVGIG (reference sequence). V was pared by 4 bases and J by 7 bases, with 7 bases of the junction left unmatched. The CDR3 consists of 14 residues. CDR3 amino acids: CAWTSLAGGYTQYF. The CDR3 coding sequence is TGTGCCTGGACAAGCCTAGCGGGAGGATATACGCAGTATTTT.

The V gene is TRBV5-5, the J gene TRBJ2-7; D might be TRBD1 (6 bases). In germline, CDR1 is SGHKS, CDR2 YYEKEE (reference sequence). The CDR3 sequence is 13 residues long. V lost 2 bases to trimming and J lost 5 bases, with 11 bases between them. In DNA, the CDR3 is TGTGCCAGCAGCTTAAGGGGGATCAACGAGCAGTACTTC. Its protein product is CASSLRGINEQYF. Complete variable domain (other parts from reference TRBV5-5 and TRBJ2-7): DAGVTQSPTHLIKTRGQQVTLRCSPISGHKSVSWYQQVLGQGPQFIFQYYEKEERGRGNFPDRFSARQFPNYSSELNVNALLLGDSALYLCASSLRGINEQYFGPGTRLTVT.

In regard to this clone: This may stem from a read error, because a much larger clone lies one nucleotide away. Other nucleotide sequences from this sample produce the same CDR3. The chain is built from TRBV25-1 and TRBJ1-5; 8 bases are shared with TRBD1. In germline, CDR1 is MGHDK, CDR2 SYGVNS. The CDR3 is made up of 14 amino acids. The CDR3 DNA sequence: TGTGCCAGCAGTGAATGGACAGGGAATCAGCCCCAGCACTTT. It translates to CASSEWTGNQPQHF.

This clone was seen a handful of times. This likely came from a read error, as a far larger clone is one base away. Other DNA sequences in the sample encode the same CDR3. The chain recombines TRBV5-1 with TRBJ1-1; tentatively, D is TRBD1 (5 bases). The CDR3 is 13 residues long. Germline V gives CDR1 SGHRS, CDR2 YFSETQ. The CDR3 is CASSLRGGTEAFF. CDR3 coding DNA: TGCGCCAGCAGCTTAAGGGGTGGCACTGAGGCTTTCTTT.

The chain links TRBV18 to TRBJ2-1, with 10 bases fitting TRBD2. CDR1 is KGHSH and CDR2 is LQKENI in the germline V gene. The V and J ends lost 0 bases and 4 bases, in that order; junction bases with no gene match: 0. The CDR3 runs to 15 residues. CDR3 nucleotides: TGTGCCAGCTCACCACCTAGCGGGGGGTACAATGAGCAGTTCTTC. Translation gives CASSPPSGGYNEQFF.

This chain links TRBV18 with TRBJ2-2, with TRBD1 matching 7 bases. From germline, CDR1 is KGHSH and CDR2 LQKENI. V lost 1 base and J lost 6; bases outside the gene matches: 2. The CDR3 consists of 14 residues. The CDR3 here is CASSPLQGAGELFF. The CDR3 DNA is TGTGCCAGCTCACCACTTCAGGGGGCCGGGGAGCTGTTTTTT.

This sequence joins TRBV19 and TRBJ2-2; no firm D call. This CDR3 is built from 13 residues. The V and J ends lost 7 bases and 6 bases respectively, with 12 bases between them. Germline CDR1 reads LNHDA; CDR2 reads SQIVND (reference sequence). CDR3 loop: CASNRLLAGELFF. The CDR3 DNA reads TGTGCCAGTAACCGGCTACTTGCCGGGGAGCTGTTTTTT.

CDR3 protein: CASRRQRNTEAFF. The CDR3, as DNA: TGTGCCAGCAGACGCCAGAGGAACACTGAAGCTTTCTTT. V gene TRBV6-5 combines with J gene TRBJ1-1; D is uncertain. Germline-derived CDR1 and CDR2 are MNHEY and SVGAGI. Trimming took 6 bases from V and 1 from J, leaving 9 bases between them. The CDR3 length is 13 residues.

This clone was recorded only once. The sample has other DNA sequences that encode this CDR3 too. The chain joins TRBV19 to TRBJ2-7; TRBD2 is a possible D gene (6 bases). From germline, CDR1 is LNHDA and CDR2 SQIVND (reference sequence). The CDR3 totals 14 residues. V was cut by 4 bases and J by 4 bases, with 14 bases left in between. The CDR3 DNA sequence: TGTGCCAGTAGTACCCCGGGACTCAGATACGAGCAGTACTTC. It codes for CASSTPGLRYEQYF.

The V gene is TRBV7-8, the J gene TRBJ1-1; the D gene is possibly TRBD1 (5 bases). Germline V gives CDR1 SGHVS, CDR2 FQNEAQ. The CDR3 spans 12 residues. Trimming took off 5 bases at V and 8 bases at J, with 12 bases between the two ends. CDR3 coding DNA: TGTGCCAGCAGCCCTTGGGGCGGCGAAGCTTTCTTT. It specifies CASSPWGGEAFF.

The chain couples TRBV18 to TRBJ2-3; the match to TRBD2 covers 8 bases. From germline, CDR1 is KGHSH and CDR2 LQKENI. The CDR3 runs to 15 residues. V lost 3 bases and J lost 4; bases outside the gene matches: 6. CDR3 in amino acids: CASSPRGLGADTQYF. The CDR3 DNA reads as TGTGCCAGCTCACCGAGGGGACTAGGGGCAGATACGCAGTATTTT.

V and J are TRBV30 and TRBJ1-5, with D perhaps TRBD1 (5 bases). The CDR3 contains 14 residues. CDR1 and CDR2 (germline): GTSNPN, SVGIG (reference sequence). V gave up 0 bases and J gave up 6 bases, with 12 bases separating them. The DNA of the CDR3 is TGTGCCTGGAGTGTAGGGCGGGGGGGTCAGCCCCAGCATTTT. This sequence encodes CAWSVGRGGQPQHF.

This clone was observed a single time. This chain joins TRBV6-1 and TRBJ1-5, with TRBD1 as a possible D gene (6 bases). V lost 4 bases, J lost 6 bases, and 25 bases lay in between. Looked up from germline, CDR1 is MNHNS and CDR2 is SASEGT. The CDR3 has 18 residues. The DNA for the CDR3 is TGTGCCAGCAGTGTTACCGGGCCAAGGGGGAGTTATATTCAGCCCCAGCATTTT. The encoded protein is CASSVTGPRGSYIQPQHF.

V usage is TRBV27 and J usage is TRBJ2-7, with 7 bases lining up with TRBD1. Germline values: CDR1 MNHEY, CDR2 SMNVEV (reference sequence). CDR3 size: 15 residues. V lost 3 bases, J lost 2 bases, and 7 bases stayed unmatched. The CDR3 DNA is TGTGCCAGCAGTTTGGGACAGCAGTTAACCTACGAGCAGTACTTC. Encoded protein: CASSLGQQLTYEQYF.

About this clone itself: One base away lies a much larger clone, so this may be a sequencing read error. The chain links TRBV7-3 to TRBJ1-5; D uncertain. This CDR3 is 14 amino acids long. Germline V lookup: CDR1 SGHTA, CDR2 FQGTGA. As DNA, the CDR3 is TGTGCAAGCAGCTTAGATCCCAACTGGCCGCCCCAGCATTTT. Encoded protein: CASSLDPNWPPQHF.

V gene TRBV28 combines with J gene TRBJ2-7; 12 nucleotides line up with TRBD1. The V gene's germline CDR1 is MDHEN and CDR2 SYDVKM. CDR3 size: 18 residues. J lost 2 bases, V lost 4 bases, and 12 bases had no gene match. CDR3 residues: CASSSQIWDRGRPYEQYF. DNA for the CDR3: TGTGCCAGCAGTTCACAAATCTGGGACAGGGGGCGCCCCTACGAGCAGTACTTC. Variable domain in full (rest from reference TRBV28 and TRBJ2-7): DVKVTQSSRYLVKRTGEKVFLECVQDMDHENMFWYRQDPGLGLRLIYFSYDVKMKEKGDIPEGYSVSREKKERFSLILESASTNQTSMYLCASSSQIWDRGRPYEQYFGPGTRLTVT.

The chain has TRBV7-2 and TRBJ2-7; D not certain. Germline values: CDR1 SGHTA, CDR2 FQGNSA. CDR3 length: 13 residues. Trimming removed 2 bases at V and 4 bases at J, with 9 bases between. The chain's CDR3 is CASSLNVGYEQYF. The CDR3, as DNA: TGTGCCAGCAGCTTAAATGTGGGGTACGAGCAGTACTTC.